This T cell receptor beta chain comes out of a study of blood T cells in healthy people across ages. V lost 0 bases, J lost 4 bases, and 9 bases stayed unmatched. The length of the CDR3 is 17 residues. The germline gives CDR1 SGHTA, CDR2 FQGNSA. The authors ran a second PCR of roughly 6 to 12 cycles using a sample-barcoded 5' primer and a J-beta primer mix. TCRdb re-called the 5' RACE reads through MiXCR, storing one row per CDR3 protein. The repertoire has over 600,000 distinct CDR3 sequences, around 43% of them found once; the top ten carry about 32%. Source material: blood. The sequence was obtained from an elderly man in good health. The V gene is TRBV7-2, the J gene TRBJ1-2; 9 positions match TRBD1. The CDR3 bases are TGTGCCAGCAGCTTAGCCCTAAGACAGGGGGGTAGCTATGGCTACACCTTC. This codes for CASSLALRQGGSYGYTF.